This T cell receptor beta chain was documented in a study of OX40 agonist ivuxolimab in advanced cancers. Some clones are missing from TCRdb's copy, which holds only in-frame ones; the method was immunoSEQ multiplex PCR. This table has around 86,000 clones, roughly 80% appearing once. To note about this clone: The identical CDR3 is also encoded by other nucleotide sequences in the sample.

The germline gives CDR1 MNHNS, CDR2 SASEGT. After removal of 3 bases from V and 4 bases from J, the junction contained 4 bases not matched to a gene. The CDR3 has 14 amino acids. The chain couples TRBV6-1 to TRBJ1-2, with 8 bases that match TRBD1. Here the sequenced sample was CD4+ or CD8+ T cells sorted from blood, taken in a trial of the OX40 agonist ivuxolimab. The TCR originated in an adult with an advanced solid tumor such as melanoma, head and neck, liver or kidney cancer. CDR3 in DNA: TGTGCCAGCAGTGATGGACAGGGCGTCTATGGCTACACCTTC. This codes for CASSDGQGVYGYTF.